Here is one T cell receptor (beta chain) with its context. The target antigen is unknown. The data belong to a study of Tregs in tolerant kidney transplant recipients. Study at large: Recipient cells were told from donor cells by antibody staining. Regarding the study as a whole: The small number of patients limits these findings pending further validation. The most relevant donor-specific Treg TCRbeta repertoire apparently came from expansion with activated donor B cells. No direct test of biological reproducibility was done here.

Generated by immunoSEQ multiplex PCR, the TCRdb table keeps only in-frame clones and is missing some. The sample records more than 25,000 clones, under 90% being singletons. CDR3 length: 15 amino acids. Trimming left V 0 bases short and J 5 bases short, with 13 bases between. CDR1 and CDR2 from the germline V gene are SGDLS and YYNGEE. Sequenced input: Tregs from blood cultured with allogeneic cells. The V and J genes are TRBV9 and TRBJ2-3, with D maybe TRBD2 (5 bases). This TCR was recovered from a human donor in good health. The CDR3 DNA is TGTGCCAGCAGCGTAGGTCCAGCGGCAAGAGATACGCAGTATTTT. Translated, it gives CASSVGPAARDTQYF.